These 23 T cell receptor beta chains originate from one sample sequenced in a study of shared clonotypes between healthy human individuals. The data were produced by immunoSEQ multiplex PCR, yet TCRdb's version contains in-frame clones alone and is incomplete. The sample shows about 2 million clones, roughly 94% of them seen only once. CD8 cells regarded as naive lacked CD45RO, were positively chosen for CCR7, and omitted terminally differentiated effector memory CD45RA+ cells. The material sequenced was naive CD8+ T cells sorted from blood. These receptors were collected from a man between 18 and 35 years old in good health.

CDR3 loop: CASSPRGSGTGELFF. CDR3 sequence (DNA): TGTGCCAGCAGCCCCAGAGGAAGCGGCACCGGGGAGCTGTTTTTT. V gene TRBV7-2 combines with J gene TRBJ2-2, with a tentative D call TRBD2 (5 bases). Germline V CDR1 and CDR2: SGHTA, FQGNSA. The CDR3 is 15 amino acids. Trimming left V 5 bases short and J 4 bases short, with 14 bases between.

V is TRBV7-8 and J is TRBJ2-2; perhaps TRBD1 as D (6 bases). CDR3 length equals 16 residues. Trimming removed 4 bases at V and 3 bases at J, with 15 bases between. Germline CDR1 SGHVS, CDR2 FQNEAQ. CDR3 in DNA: TGTGCCAGCAGCTCCCCAATGGGGGCGGACACCGGGGAGCTGTTTTTT. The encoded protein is CASSSPMGADTGELFF.

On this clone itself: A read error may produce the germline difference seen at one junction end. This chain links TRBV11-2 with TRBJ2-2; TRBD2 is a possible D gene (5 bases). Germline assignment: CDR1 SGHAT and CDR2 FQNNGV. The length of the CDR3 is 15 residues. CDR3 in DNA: TGTGCCAGCAGCCTAGAGGGTCGTCAGGCCGGGGAGCTGTTTTTT. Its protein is CASSLEGRQAGELFF.

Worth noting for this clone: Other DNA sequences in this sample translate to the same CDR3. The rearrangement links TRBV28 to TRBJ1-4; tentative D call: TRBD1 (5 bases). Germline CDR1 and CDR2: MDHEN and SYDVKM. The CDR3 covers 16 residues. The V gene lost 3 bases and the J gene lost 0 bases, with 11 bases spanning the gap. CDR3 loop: CASSLYRGATNEKLFF. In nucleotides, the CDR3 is TGTGCCAGCAGTTTGTACCGGGGCGCAACTAATGAAAAACTGTTTTTT.

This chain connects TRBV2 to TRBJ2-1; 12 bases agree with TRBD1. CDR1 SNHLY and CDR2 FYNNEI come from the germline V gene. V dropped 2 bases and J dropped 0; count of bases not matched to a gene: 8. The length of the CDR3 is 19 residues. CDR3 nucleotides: TGTGCCAGCAGTGAATTGGGGACAGGGGGCGAAGGCTCCTACAATGAGCAGTTCTTC. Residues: CASSELGTGGEGSYNEQFF.

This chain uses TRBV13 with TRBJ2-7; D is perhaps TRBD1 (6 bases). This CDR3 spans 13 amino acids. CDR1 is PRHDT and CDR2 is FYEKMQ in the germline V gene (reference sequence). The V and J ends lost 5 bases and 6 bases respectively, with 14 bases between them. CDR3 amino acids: CASSARIGGEQYF. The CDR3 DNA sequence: TGTGCCAGCAGCGCACGCATAGGGGGCGAGCAGTACTTC.

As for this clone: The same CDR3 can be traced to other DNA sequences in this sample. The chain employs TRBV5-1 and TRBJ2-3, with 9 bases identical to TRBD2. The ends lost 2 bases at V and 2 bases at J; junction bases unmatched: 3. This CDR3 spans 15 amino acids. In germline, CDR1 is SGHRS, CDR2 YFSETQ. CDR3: CASSLGGGATDTQYF. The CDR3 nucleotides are TGCGCCAGCAGCTTAGGCGGGGGGGCCACAGATACGCAGTATTTT.

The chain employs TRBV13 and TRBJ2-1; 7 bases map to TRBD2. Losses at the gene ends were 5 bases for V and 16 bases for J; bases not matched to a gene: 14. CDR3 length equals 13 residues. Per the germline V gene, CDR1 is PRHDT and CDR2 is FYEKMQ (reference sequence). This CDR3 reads CASSPGTTNPPFF. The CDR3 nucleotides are TGTGCCAGCAGCCCCGGGACTACCAACCCCCCCTTCTTC.

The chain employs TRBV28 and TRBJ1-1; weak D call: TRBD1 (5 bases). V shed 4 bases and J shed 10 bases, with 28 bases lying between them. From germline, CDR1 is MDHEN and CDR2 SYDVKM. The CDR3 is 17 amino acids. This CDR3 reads CASSSAIEGTTFSVAFF. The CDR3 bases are TGTGCCAGCAGTTCGGCCATTGAGGGGACCACCTTTAGTGTAGCTTTCTTT.

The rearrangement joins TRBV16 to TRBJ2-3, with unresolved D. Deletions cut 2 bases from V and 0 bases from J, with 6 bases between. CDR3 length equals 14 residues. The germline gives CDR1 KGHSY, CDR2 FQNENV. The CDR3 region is CASSQVQSTDTQYF. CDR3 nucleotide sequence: TGTGCCAGCAGCCAAGTACAGAGCACAGATACGCAGTATTTT.

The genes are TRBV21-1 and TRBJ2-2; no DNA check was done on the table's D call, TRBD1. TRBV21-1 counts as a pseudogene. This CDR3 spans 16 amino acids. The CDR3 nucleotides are TGTGCCAGCAGCAAACGGGACAGGGAATCGGGCGGGGAGCTGTTTTTT. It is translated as CASSKRDRESGGELFF.

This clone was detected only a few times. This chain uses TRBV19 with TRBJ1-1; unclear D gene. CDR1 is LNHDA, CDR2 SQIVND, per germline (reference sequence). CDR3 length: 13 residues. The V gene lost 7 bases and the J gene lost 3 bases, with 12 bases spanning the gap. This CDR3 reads CASKSLEDTEAFF. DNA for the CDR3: TGTGCCAGTAAAAGCCTGGAGGACACTGAAGCTTTCTTT. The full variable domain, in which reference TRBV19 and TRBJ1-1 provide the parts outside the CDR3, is DGGITQSPKYLFRKEGQNVTLSCEQNLNHDAMYWYRQDPGQGLRLIYYSQIVNDFQKGDIAEGYSVSREKKESFPLTVTSAQKNPTAFYLCASKSLEDTEAFFGQGTRLTVV.

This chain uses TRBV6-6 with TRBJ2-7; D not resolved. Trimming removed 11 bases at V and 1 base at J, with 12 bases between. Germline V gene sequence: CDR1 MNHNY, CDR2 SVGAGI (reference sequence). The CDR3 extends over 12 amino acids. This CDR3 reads CAAGDESYEQYF. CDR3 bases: TGTGCCGCCGGAGATGAATCCTACGAGCAGTACTTC.

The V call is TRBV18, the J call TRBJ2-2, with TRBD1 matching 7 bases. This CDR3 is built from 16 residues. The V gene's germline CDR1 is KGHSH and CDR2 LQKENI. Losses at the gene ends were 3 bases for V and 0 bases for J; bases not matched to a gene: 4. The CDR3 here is CASSPADRANTGELFF. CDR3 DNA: TGTGCCAGCTCACCCGCAGACAGGGCGAACACCGGGGAGCTGTTTTTT.

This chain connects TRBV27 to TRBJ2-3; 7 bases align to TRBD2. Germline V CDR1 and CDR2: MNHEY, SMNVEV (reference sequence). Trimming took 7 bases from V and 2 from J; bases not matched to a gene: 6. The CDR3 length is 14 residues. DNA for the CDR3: TGTGCCAGCACGCGAAGCGGGATCACAGATACGCAGTATTTT. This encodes CASTRSGITDTQYF.

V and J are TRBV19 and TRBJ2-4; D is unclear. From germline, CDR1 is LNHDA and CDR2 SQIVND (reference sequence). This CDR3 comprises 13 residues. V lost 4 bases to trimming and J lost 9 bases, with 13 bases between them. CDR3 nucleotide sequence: TGTGCCAGTAGTAGCCAAGAGGAAATCATTCAGTACTTC. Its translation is CASSSQEEIIQYF.

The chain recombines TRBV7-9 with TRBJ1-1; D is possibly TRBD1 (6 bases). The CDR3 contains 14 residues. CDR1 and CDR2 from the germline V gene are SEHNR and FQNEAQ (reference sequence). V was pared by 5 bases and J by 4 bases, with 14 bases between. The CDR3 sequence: CASSPVGGGTEAFF. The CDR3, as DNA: TGTGCCAGCAGCCCCGTTGGGGGCGGCACTGAAGCTTTCTTT.

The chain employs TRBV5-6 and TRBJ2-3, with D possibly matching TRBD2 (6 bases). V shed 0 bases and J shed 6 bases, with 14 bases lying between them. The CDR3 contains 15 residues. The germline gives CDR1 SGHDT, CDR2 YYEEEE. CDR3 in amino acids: CASSLAVGRGDTQYF. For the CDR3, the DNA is TGTGCCAGCAGCTTGGCCGTAGGCCGGGGGGATACGCAGTATTTT.

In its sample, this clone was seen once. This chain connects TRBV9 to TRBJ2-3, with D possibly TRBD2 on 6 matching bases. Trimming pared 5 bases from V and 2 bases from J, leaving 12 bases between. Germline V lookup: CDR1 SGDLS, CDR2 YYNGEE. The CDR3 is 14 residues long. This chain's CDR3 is CASSAAGNTDTQYF. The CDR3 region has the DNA TGTGCCAGCAGTGCGGCGGGGAACACAGATACGCAGTATTTT.

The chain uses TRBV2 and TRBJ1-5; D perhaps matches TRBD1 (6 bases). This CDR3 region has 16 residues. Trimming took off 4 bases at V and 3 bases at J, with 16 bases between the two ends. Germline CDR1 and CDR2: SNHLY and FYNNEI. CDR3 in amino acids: CASSARGGLDNQPQHF. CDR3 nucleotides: TGTGCCAGCAGTGCCCGAGGGGGGTTGGACAATCAGCCCCAGCATTTT.

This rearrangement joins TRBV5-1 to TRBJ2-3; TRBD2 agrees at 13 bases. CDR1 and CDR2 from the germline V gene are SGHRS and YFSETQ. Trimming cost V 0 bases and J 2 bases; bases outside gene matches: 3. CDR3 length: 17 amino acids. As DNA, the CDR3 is TGCGCCAGCAGCTTGGAGGGACTAGCGGGACTCACAGATACGCAGTATTTT. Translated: CASSLEGLAGLTDTQYF.

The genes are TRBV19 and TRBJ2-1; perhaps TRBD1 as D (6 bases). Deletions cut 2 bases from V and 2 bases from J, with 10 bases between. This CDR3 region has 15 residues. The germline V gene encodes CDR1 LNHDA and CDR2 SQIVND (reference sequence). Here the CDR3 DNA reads TGTGCCAGTAGTATATCAGGGGATCCCTACAATGAGCAGTTCTTC. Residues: CASSISGDPYNEQFF. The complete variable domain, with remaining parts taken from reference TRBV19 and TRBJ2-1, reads DGGITQSPKYLFRKEGQNVTLSCEQNLNHDAMYWYRQDPGQGLRLIYYSQIVNDFQKGDIAEGYSVSREKKESFPLTVTSAQKNPTAFYLCASSISGDPYNEQFFGPGTRLTVL.

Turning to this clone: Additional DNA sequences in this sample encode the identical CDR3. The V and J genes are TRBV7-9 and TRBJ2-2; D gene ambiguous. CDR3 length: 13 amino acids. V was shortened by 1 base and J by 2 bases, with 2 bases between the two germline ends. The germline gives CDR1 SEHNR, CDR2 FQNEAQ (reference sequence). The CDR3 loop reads CASSLGNTGELFF. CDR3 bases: TGTGCCAGCAGCTTAGGTAACACCGGGGAGCTGTTTTTT. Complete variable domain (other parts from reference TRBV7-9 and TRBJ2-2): DTGVSQNPRHKITKRGQNVTFRCDPISEHNRLYWYRQTLGQGPEFLTYFQNEAQLEKSRLLSDRFSAERPKGSFSTLEIQRTEQGDSAMYLCASSLGNTGELFFGEGSRLTVL.